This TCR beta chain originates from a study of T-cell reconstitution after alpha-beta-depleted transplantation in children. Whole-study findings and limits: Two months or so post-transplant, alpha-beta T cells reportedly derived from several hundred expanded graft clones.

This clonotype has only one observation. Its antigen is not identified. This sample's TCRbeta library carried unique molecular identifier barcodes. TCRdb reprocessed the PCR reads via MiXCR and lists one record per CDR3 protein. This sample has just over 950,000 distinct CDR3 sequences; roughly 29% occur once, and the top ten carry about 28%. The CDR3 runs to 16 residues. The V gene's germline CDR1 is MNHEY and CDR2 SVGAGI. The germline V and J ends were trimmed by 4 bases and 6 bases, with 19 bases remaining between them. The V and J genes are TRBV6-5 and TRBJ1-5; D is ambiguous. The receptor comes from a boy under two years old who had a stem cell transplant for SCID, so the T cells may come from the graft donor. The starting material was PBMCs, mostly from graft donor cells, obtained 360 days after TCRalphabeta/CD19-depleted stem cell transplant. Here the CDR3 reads CASSSGMGTNGQPQHF. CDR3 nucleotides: TGTGCCAGCAGTTCGGGGATGGGTACAAATGGTCAGCCCCAGCATTTT.